The clone carrying this T cell receptor (beta chain) has a handful of counts. Naive CD4+ cells had CD25+ Tregs removed. The CDR3 is made up of 14 amino acids. Losses at the gene ends were 6 bases for V and 8 bases for J; bases not matched to a gene: 11. The germline V gene encodes CDR1 SEHNR and CDR2 FQNEAQ (reference sequence). TCRdb analysed the 5' RACE reads with MiXCR anew, one entry per CDR3 protein. The sample includes roughly 40,000 distinct CDR3 sequences, approximately 19% of them seen just once. The material sequenced was naive CD4+ T cells sorted from a lymph node. The sample's subset: naive CD4+ T cells, CD4+CD45RA+CD25-. The chain uses TRBV7-9 and TRBJ1-2; TRBD1 matches 8 bases. The sequence came from a female donor with breast cancer. The CDR3 protein is CASRPGGGIDGYTF. CDR3 sequence (DNA): TGTGCCAGCAGACCAGGGGGCGGGATCGACGGCTACACCTTC.